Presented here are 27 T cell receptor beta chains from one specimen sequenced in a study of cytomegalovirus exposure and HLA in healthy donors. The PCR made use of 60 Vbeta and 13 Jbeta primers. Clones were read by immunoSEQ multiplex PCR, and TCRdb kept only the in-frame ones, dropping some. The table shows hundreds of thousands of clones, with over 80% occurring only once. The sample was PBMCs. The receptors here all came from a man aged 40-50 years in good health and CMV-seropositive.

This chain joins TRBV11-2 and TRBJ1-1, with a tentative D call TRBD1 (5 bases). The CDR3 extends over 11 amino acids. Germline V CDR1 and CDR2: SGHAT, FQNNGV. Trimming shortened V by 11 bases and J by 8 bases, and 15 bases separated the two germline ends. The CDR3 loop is CAASGAGEAFF. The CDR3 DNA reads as TGTGCCGCCAGCGGGGCGGGGGAAGCTTTCTTT.

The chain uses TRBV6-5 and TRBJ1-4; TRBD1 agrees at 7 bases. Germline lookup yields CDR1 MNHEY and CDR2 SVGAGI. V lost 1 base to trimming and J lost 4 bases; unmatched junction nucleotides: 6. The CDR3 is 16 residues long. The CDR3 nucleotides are TGTGCCAGCAGTTACTTATCCAGGGGGAATAATGAAAAACTGTTTTTT. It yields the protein CASSYLSRGNNEKLFF.

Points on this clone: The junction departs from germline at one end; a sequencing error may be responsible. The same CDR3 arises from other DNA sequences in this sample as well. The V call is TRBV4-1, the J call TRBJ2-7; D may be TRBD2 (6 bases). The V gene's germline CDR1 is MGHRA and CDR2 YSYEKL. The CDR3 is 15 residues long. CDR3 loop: CASSQEASEVYEQYF. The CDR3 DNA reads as TGCGCCAGCAGTCAAGAAGCTAGCGAGGTCTACGAGCAGTACTTC.

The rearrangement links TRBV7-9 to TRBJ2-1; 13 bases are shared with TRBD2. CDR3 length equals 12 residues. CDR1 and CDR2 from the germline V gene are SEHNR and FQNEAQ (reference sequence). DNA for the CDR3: TGTGCTACTAGCGGGAGGGCCAATGAGCAGTTCTTC. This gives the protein CATSGRANEQFF.

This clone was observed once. Here the CDR3 DNA reads TGTGCCAGCAGTGTGGAGGTGGGACAGCCCCAGCATTTT. It translates to CASSVEVGQPQHF. The V gene is TRBV6-4, the J gene TRBJ1-5; D unresolved. V lost 4 bases to trimming and J lost 7 bases, with 11 bases between them. The CDR3 spans 13 residues. Germline V lookup: CDR1 MRHNA, CDR2 SNTAGT.

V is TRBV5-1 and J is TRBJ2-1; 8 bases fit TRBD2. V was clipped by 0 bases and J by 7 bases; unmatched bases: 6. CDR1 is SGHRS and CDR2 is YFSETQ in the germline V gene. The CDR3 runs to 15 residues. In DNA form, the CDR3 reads TGCGCCAGCAGCTTGGAACTAGCGGCCCCTAATGAGCAGTTCTTC. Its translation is CASSLELAAPNEQFF.

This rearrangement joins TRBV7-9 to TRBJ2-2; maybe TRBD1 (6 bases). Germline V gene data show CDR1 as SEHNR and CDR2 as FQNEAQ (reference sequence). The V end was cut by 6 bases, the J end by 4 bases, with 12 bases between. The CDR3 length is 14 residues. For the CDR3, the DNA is TGTGCCAGCAGATGGGGGCTAATCACCGGGGAGCTGTTTTTT. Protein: CASRWGLITGELFF. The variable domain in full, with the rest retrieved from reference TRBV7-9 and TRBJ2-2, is DTGVSQNPRHKITKRGQNVTFRCDPISEHNRLYWYRQTLGQGPEFLTYFQNEAQLEKSRLLSDRFSAERPKGSFSTLEIQRTEQGDSAMYLCASRWGLITGELFFGEGSRLTVL.

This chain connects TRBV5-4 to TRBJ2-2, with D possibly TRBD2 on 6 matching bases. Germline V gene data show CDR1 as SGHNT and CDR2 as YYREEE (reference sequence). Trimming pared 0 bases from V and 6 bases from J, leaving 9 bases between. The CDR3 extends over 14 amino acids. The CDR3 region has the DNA TGTGCCAGCAGCTTGGGACTAGTCCCCGGGGAGCTGTTTTTT. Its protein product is CASSLGLVPGELFF.

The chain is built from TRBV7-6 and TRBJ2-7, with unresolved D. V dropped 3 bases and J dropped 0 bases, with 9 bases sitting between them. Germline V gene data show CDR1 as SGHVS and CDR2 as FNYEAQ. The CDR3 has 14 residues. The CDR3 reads CASSFHGSSYEQYF. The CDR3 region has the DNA TGTGCCAGCAGCTTTCACGGTAGCTCCTACGAGCAGTACTTC.

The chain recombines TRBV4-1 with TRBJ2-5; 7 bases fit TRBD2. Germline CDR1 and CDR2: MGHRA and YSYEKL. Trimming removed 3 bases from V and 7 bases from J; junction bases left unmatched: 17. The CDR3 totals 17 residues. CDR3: CASSHGRGGVERGTQYF. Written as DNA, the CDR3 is TGCGCCAGCAGCCATGGGCGGGGTGGGGTGGAGCGGGGGACCCAGTACTTC.

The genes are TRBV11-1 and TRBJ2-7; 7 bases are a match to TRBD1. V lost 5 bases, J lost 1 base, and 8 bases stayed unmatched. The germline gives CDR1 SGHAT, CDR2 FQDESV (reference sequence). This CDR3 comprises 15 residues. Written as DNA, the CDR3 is TGTGCCAGCAGCCAGGGACAGAACCCTTCCTACGAGCAGTACGTC. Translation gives CASSQGQNPSYEQYV.

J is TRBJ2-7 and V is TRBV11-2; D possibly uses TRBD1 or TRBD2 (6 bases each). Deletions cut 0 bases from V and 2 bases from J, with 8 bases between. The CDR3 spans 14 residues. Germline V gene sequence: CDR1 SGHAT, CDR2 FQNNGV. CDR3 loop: CASSLEEGAYEQYV. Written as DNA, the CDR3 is TGTGCCAGCAGCTTAGAGGAGGGGGCCTACGAGCAGTACGTC.

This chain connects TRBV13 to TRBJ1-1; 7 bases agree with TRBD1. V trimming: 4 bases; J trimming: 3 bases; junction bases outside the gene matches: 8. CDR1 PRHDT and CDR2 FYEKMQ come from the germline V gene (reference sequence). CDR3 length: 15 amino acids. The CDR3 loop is CASSSTGTAHTEAFF. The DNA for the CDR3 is TGTGCCAGCAGCTCAACTGGGACAGCCCACACTGAAGCTTTCTTT. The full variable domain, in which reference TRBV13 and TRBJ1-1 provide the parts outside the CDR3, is AAGVIQSPRHLIKEKRETATLKCYPIPRHDTVYWYQQGPGQDPQFLISFYEKMQSDKGSIPDRFSAQQFSDYHSELNMSSLELGDSALYFCASSSTGTAHTEAFFGQGTRLTVV.

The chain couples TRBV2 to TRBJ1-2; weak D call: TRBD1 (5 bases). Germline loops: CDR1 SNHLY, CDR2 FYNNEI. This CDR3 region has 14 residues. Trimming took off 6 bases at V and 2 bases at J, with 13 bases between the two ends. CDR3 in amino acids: CASSIAGPNYGYTF. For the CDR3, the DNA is TGTGCCAGCAGCATCGCGGGGCCCAACTATGGCTACACCTTC. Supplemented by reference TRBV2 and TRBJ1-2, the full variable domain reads EPEVTQTPSHQVTQMGQEVILRCVPISNHLYFYWYRQILGQKVEFLVSFYNNEISEKSEIFDDQFSVERPDGSNFTLKIRSTKLEDSAMYFCASSIAGPNYGYTFGSGTRLTVV.

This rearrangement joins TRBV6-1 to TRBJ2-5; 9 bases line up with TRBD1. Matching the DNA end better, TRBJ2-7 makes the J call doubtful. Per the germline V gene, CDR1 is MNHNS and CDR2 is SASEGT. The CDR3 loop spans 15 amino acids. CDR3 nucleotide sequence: TGTGCCAGCAGTGAAGCGGAGACAGGGGGTTACGAGCAGTACTTC. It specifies CASSEAETGGYEQYF.

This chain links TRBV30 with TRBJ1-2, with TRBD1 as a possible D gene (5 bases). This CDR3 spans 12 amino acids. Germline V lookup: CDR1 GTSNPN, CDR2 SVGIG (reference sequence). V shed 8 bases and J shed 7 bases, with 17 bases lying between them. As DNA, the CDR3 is TGTGCCGGGGCCAGGAGAGAGACTGGCTACACCTTC. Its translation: CAGARRETGYTF.

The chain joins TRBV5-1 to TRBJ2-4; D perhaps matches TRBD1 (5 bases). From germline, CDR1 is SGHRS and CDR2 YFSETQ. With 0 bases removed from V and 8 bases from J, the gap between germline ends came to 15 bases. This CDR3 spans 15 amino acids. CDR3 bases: TGCGCCAGCAGCTTGGAGGGGAATGGTCTGGACATTCAGTACTTC. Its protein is CASSLEGNGLDIQYF.

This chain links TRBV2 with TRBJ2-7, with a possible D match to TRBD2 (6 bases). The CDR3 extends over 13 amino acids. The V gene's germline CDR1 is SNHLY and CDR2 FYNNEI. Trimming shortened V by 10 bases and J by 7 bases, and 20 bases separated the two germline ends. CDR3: CAILEGPNREQYF. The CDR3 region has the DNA TGTGCCATCCTGGAGGGTCCAAACCGGGAGCAGTACTTC.

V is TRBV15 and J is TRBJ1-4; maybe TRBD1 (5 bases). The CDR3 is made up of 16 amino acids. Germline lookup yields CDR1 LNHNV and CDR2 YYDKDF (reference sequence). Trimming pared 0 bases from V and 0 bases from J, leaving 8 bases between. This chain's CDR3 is CATSRDGAATNEKLFF. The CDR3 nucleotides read TGTGCCACCAGCAGAGATGGGGCAGCAACTAATGAAAAACTGTTTTTT.

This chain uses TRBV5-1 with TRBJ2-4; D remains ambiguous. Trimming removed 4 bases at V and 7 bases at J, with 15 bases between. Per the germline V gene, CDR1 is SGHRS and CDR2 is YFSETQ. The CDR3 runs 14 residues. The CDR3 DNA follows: TGCGCCAGCAGCGCCACCGGTACCTCGAACATTCAGTACTTC. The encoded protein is CASSATGTSNIQYF. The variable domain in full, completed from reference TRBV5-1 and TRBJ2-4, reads KAGVTQTPRYLIKTRGQQVTLSCSPISGHRSVSWYQQTPGQGLQFLFEYFSETQRNKGNFPGRFSGRQFSNSRSEMNVSTLELGDSALYLCASSATGTSNIQYFGAGTRLSVL.

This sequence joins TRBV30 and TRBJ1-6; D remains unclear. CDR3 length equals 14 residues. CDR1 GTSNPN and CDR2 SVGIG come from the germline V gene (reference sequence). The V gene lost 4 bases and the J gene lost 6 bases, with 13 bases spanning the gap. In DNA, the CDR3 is TGTGCCTGGACTCCTCATAGCCGTAATTCACCCCTCCACTTT. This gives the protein CAWTPHSRNSPLHF.

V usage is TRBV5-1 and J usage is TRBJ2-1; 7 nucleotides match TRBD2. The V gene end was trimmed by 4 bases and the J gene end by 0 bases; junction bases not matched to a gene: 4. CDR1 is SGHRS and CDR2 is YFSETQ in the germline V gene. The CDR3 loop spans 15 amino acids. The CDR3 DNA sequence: TGCGCCAGCAGCGGTGGACTAGTCTCCTACAATGAGCAGTTCTTC. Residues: CASSGGLVSYNEQFF.

The CDR3 spells CASSSDSRSYEQYF. CDR3 nucleotides: TGTGCCAGCAGTTCAGACAGCAGGTCCTACGAGCAGTACTTC. The chain uses TRBV27 and TRBJ2-7; tentative D call: TRBD1 (5 bases). Germline V gene lookup returns CDR1 MNHEY and CDR2 SMNVEV (reference sequence). The V gene lost 4 bases and the J gene lost 1 base, with 11 bases spanning the gap. The CDR3 is 14 residues long.

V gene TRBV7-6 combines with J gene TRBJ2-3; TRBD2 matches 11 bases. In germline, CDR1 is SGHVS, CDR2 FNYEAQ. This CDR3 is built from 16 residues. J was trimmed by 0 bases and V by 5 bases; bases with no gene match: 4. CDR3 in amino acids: CASSPRTSGSTDTQYF. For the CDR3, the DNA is TGTGCCAGCAGCCCAAGGACTAGCGGGAGCACAGATACGCAGTATTTT.

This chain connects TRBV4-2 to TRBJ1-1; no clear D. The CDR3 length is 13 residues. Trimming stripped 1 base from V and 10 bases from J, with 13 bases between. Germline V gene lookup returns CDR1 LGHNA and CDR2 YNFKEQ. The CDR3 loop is CASSQGQTLGAFF. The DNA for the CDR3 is TGTGCCAGCAGCCAAGGGCAAACACTAGGAGCTTTCTTT.

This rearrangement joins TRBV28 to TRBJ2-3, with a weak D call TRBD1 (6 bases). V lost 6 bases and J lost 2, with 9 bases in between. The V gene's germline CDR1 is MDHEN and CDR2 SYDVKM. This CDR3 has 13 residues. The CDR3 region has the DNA TGTGCCAGCAGCGACAGGTCCACAGATACGCAGTATTTT. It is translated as CASSDRSTDTQYF.

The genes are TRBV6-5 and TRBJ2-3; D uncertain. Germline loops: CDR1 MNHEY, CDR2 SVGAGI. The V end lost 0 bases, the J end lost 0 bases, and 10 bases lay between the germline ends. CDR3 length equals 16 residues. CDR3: CASSYSGATSTDTQYF. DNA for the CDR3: TGTGCCAGCAGTTACTCAGGAGCGACCAGCACAGATACGCAGTATTTT.